This T cell receptor beta chain derives from a study of radiation and T cells in renal cell carcinoma. Study-wide findings and caveats: Top tumor clonotypes rose in blood 2 weeks post-radiation, then contracted. Dominant CDR3 motifs were more common in irradiated tumors than controls. Compared with controls, irradiated tumors showed greater TCR clonality. Only small tumor regions of around 1 g were sampled.

Generated by immunoSEQ multiplex PCR, the TCRdb table keeps only in-frame clones and is missing some. The sample shows about 16,000 clones, roughly 45% of them seen only once. This clone was seen ten or more times. The antigen remains unidentified. Other DNA sequences in this specimen translate into the identical CDR3. From germline, CDR1 is SNHLY and CDR2 FYNNEI. Trimming pared 6 bases from V and 4 bases from J, leaving 12 bases between. CDR3 size: 13 residues. Treatment denoted: 15 Gy SBRT to primary tumor, nephrectomy 4 weeks later. The sample consisted of tumor tissue, taken from a patient whose treatment included radiotherapy and nephrectomy. The clonotype originates from an older woman with renal cell carcinoma. The V call is TRBV2, the J call TRBJ1-1, with D tentatively TRBD1 (5 bases). CDR3 coding DNA: TGTGCCAGCAGCGTCGGGGGGAGCACTGAAGCTTTCTTT. Translating gives CASSVGGSTEAFF.